The 18 T cell receptor beta chains below all came from one sample that was sequenced in a study of cytomegalovirus exposure and HLA in healthy donors. Use of 60 Vbeta and 13 Jbeta primers characterized the PCR. Sequenced by immunoSEQ multiplex PCR; TCRdb stores in-frame clones only, minus some. The sample lists under 200,000 clones, approximately 67% occurring once. The sample consisted of PBMCs. These receptors were obtained from a woman aged 18-35 years in good health and CMV-seropositive.

This rearrangement joins TRBV29-1 to TRBJ2-7; D is uncertain. The V and J ends lost 0 bases and 6 bases respectively, with 12 bases between them. The CDR3 has 13 residues. Germline CDR1 and CDR2: SQVTM and ANQGSEA. The CDR3 loop is CSVEDQSVGEQYF. The CDR3 nucleotides read TGCAGCGTTGAAGATCAGAGCGTGGGCGAGCAGTACTTC.

V and J are TRBV18 and TRBJ2-3; no clear D. CDR1 KGHSH and CDR2 LQKENI come from the germline V gene. The CDR3 has 17 amino acids. The ends were cut back, 1 base at V and 0 bases at J, with 14 bases in the middle. In DNA, the CDR3 is TGTGCCAGCTCACCACAGAAAACACCTTCTAGCACAGATACGCAGTATTTT. The encoded protein is CASSPQKTPSSTDTQYF. Full variable domain (remainder filled in from reference TRBV18 and TRBJ2-3): NAGVMQNPRHLVRRRGQEARLRCSPMKGHSHVYWYRQLPEEGLKFMVYLQKENIIDESGMPKERFSAEFPKEGPSILRIQQVVRGDSAAYFCASSPQKTPSSTDTQYFGPGTRLTVL.

The chain is built from TRBV7-9 and TRBJ1-1; D remains unclear. Between the trimmed V and J ends, which lost 11 bases and 7 bases, there was a span of 23 bases. Germline-derived CDR1 and CDR2 are SEHNR and FQNEAQ (reference sequence). This CDR3 is 14 amino acids long. In DNA, the CDR3 is TGTGCCGGCCTCAACGGCGGATCTTCCGGTGAAGCTTTCTTT. Translation: CAGLNGGSSGEAFF.

The gene calls are TRBV5-1 and TRBJ2-3; D perhaps matches TRBD1 (5 bases). CDR1 and CDR2 (germline): SGHRS, YFSETQ. The CDR3 runs to 15 residues. V lost 1 base and J 2 bases, leaving 11 bases between the germline ends. The CDR3 sequence: CASSLYDSPTDTQYF. The CDR3 DNA reads as TGCGCCAGCAGCTTGTACGACAGTCCCACAGATACGCAGTATTTT.

The chain combines TRBV4-3 with TRBJ2-5; 13 bases line up with TRBD2. With V trimmed by 4 bases and J by 5 bases, 7 bases remained unmatched. Germline V gene data show CDR1 as LGHNA and CDR2 as YSLEER. The CDR3 length is 16 residues. The CDR3 nucleotides read TGCGCCAGCAGCCGGCGACTAGCGGGGGGATGGGAGACCCAGTACTTC. This encodes CASSRRLAGGWETQYF.

This sequence joins TRBV21-1 and TRBJ2-6; the table calls TRBD1, which could not be checked here. TRBV21-1 is marked as a pseudogene. The CDR3 is made up of 21 amino acids. The CDR3 loop is CASSNPGPGSLITSGANVLTF. The CDR3 bases are TGTGCCAGCAGCAATCCCGGCCCAGGGTCCCTGATTACATCTGGGGCCAACGTCCTGACTTTC.

The rearrangement joins TRBV10-2 to TRBJ2-7; perhaps TRBD1 as D (5 bases). The CDR3 loop spans 12 amino acids. CDR1 and CDR2 (germline): WSHSY, SAAADI. With 3 bases removed from V and 3 bases from J, the gap between germline ends came to 6 bases. The CDR3 reads CASSEGDYEQYF. The CDR3 coding sequence is TGCGCCAGCAGTGAAGGGGACTACGAGCAGTACTTC.

The J gene is TRBJ2-3, the V gene TRBV7-3; the match to TRBD1 covers 8 bases. Trimming cost V 2 bases and J 3 bases; bases outside gene matches: 16. The CDR3 totals 19 residues. The germline CDR1 and CDR2 sequences are SGHTA and FQGTGA. In DNA, the CDR3 is TGTGCCAGCAGCTTATACCCTCTAATTCCGGGACAGGCTACAGATACGCAGTATTTT. Translated: CASSLYPLIPGQATDTQYF. Full variable domain (rest looked up from reference TRBV7-3 and TRBJ2-3): GAGVSQTPSNKVTEKGKYVELRCDPISGHTALYWYRQSLGQGPEFLIYFQGTGAADDSGLPNDRFFAVRPEGSVSTLKIQRTERGDSAVYLCASSLYPLIPGQATDTQYFGPGTRLTVL.

This chain connects TRBV2 to TRBJ2-5; the D gene is possibly TRBD2 (5 bases). Looked up from germline, CDR1 is SNHLY and CDR2 is FYNNEI. V dropped 2 bases and J dropped 4 bases, with 11 bases sitting between them. CDR3 size: 14 residues. CDR3 nucleotide sequence: TGTGCCAGCAGTGAACTAACTAGAACAGAGACCCAGTACTTC. Its protein is CASSELTRTETQYF.

This clone occurred a few times. The CDR3 loop is CASSPGTSGGTLETQYF. The CDR3 region has the DNA TGTGCCAGCAGCCCGGGGACTAGCGGGGGGACTCTAGAGACCCAGTACTTC. This chain joins TRBV9 and TRBJ2-5; 15 bases are shared with TRBD2. Germline V gene lookup returns CDR1 SGDLS and CDR2 YYNGEE. V shed 4 bases and J 4 bases; nucleotides not matched to a gene: 8. This CDR3 has 17 amino acids.

The gene calls are TRBV7-9 and TRBJ1-1; TRBD1 aligns across 8 bases. The length of the CDR3 is 12 residues. Germline V gives CDR1 SEHNR, CDR2 FQNEAQ (reference sequence). V shed 5 bases, J shed 4 bases, and the junction held 0 bases outside the gene matches. In nucleotides, the CDR3 is TGTGCCAGCAGCGACAGGGGCACTGAAGCTTTCTTT. This sequence encodes CASSDRGTEAFF.

This clone was observed a few times. V is TRBV5-1 and J is TRBJ2-1; TRBD2 matches at 9 bases. Germline V gene data show CDR1 as SGHRS and CDR2 as YFSETQ. The CDR3 loop spans 15 amino acids. The V gene end was trimmed by 5 bases and the J gene end by 8 bases; junction bases not matched to a gene: 11. The CDR3 sequence is CASSAGGRIIDEQFF. For the CDR3, the DNA is TGCGCCAGCAGTGCGGGGGGGCGTATCATCGATGAGCAGTTCTTC.

This clone was detected a few times. The chain carries TRBV29-1 and TRBJ2-5; tentatively, D is TRBD2 (5 bases). Germline V gene lookup returns CDR1 SQVTM and CDR2 ANQGSEA. V gave up 1 base and J gave up 5 bases, with 17 bases separating them. This CDR3 spans 15 amino acids. The CDR3, as DNA: TGCAGCGTTGAAGTTTCCGGATCCCCGGGGGAGACCCAGTACTTC. Translation gives CSVEVSGSPGETQYF.

The CDR3 region has the DNA TGTGCCAGCAGCTCGCCCGGGACAACTATCGAAGCTTTCTTT. It specifies CASSSPGTTIEAFF. J is TRBJ1-1 and V is TRBV7-6, with TRBD1 as a possible D gene (6 bases). Germline CDR1 reads SGHVS; CDR2 reads FNYEAQ. CDR3 length: 14 amino acids. V was cut by 4 bases and J by 8 bases, with 17 bases left in between. Based on the CDR3 plus reference TRBV7-6 and TRBJ1-1, the full variable domain is GAGVSQSPRYKVTKRGQDVALRCDPISGHVSLYWYRQALGQGPEFLTYFNYEAQQDKSGLPNDRFSAERPEGSISTLTIQRTEQRDSAMYRCASSSPGTTIEAFFGQGTRLTVV.

V usage is TRBV19 and J usage is TRBJ2-5, with no clear D. V lost 3 bases and J 5 bases, leaving 7 bases between the germline ends. The CDR3 is made up of 12 amino acids. From germline, CDR1 is LNHDA and CDR2 SQIVND (reference sequence). The CDR3 coding sequence is TGTGCCAGTAGTATGCGATACGAGACCCAGTACTTC. As protein: CASSMRYETQYF.

This clone was observed a few times. The genes are TRBV7-8 and TRBJ1-2; tentative D call: TRBD1 (6 bases). Trimming removed 5 bases from V and 6 bases from J, with 13 bases in between. The CDR3 covers 13 residues. The V gene's germline CDR1 is SGHVS and CDR2 FQNEAQ. CDR3 region: CASSPGGQNGYTF. The CDR3 nucleotides read TGTGCCAGCAGCCCTGGCGGACAGAATGGCTACACCTTC.

The rearrangement joins TRBV5-6 to TRBJ2-3; tentative D call: TRBD2 (6 bases). CDR1 is SGHDT and CDR2 is YYEEEE in the germline V gene. CDR3 size: 14 residues. V lost 4 bases, J lost 0 bases, and 9 bases lay in between. The CDR3 loop is CASSQGTSTDTQYF. The CDR3 DNA follows: TGTGCCAGCAGCCAAGGGACTAGCACAGATACGCAGTATTTT.

This clone was recorded a few times. The chain employs TRBV7-9 and TRBJ1-1; D call uncertain. The germline V gene encodes CDR1 SEHNR and CDR2 FQNEAQ (reference sequence). Trimming left V 2 bases short and J 2 bases short, with 9 bases between. The CDR3 consists of 14 residues. The DNA of the CDR3 is TGTGCCAGCAGCTTAAACGAGCTAAACACTGAAGCTTTCTTT. Its translation: CASSLNELNTEAFF.